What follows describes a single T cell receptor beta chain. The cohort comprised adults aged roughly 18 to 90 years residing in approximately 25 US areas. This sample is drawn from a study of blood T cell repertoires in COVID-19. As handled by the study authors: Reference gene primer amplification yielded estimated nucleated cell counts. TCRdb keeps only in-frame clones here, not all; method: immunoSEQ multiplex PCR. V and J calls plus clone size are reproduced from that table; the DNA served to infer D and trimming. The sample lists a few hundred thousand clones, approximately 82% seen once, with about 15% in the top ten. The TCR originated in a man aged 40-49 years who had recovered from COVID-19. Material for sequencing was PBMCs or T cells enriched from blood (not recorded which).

This CDR3 is CASSSRASSYNSPLHF. In DNA form, the CDR3 reads TGTGCCAGCAGCTCCAGGGCTAGCTCCTATAATTCACCCCTCCACTTT. The rearrangement uses TRBV5-6 and TRBJ1-6; a possible D gene is TRBD1 (5 bases). The CDR3 is 16 residues long. The germline V gene has CDR1 SGHDT and CDR2 YYEEEE. Deletions cut 3 bases from V and 0 bases from J, with 10 bases between. The entire variable domain, with the rest obtained from reference TRBV5-6 and TRBJ1-6, is as follows: DAGVTQSPTHLIKTRGQQVTLRCSPKSGHDTVSWYQQALGQGPQFIFQYYEEEERQRGNFPDRFSGHQFPNYSSELNVNALLLGDSALYLCASSSRASSYNSPLHFGNGTRLTVT.